This TCR beta chain is from a study of radiotherapy plus CTLA-4 blockade in lung cancer. Study details: Objective response rate was 15% to 20%; disease control rate, approximately 30%. Study outcomes and limitations: Peripheral blood showed expansion of tumor-derived TCR clones after radiotherapy and ipilimumab.

Concerning this clone: Its antigen remains unknown.

Focal radiation and CTLA-4 blockade (ipilimumab) were tested in chemo-refractory metastatic non-small-cell lung cancer patients. The CDR3 length is 14 residues. With 4 bases removed from V and 0 bases from J, the gap between germline ends came to 9 bases. Germline V gene sequence: CDR1 LGHNA, CDR2 YNFKEQ. Clones were read by immunoSEQ multiplex PCR, and TCRdb kept only the in-frame ones, dropping some. The repertoire holds 110,000 or so clones, with about four fifths as singletons. This clonotype originated in a human donor with non-small cell lung cancer who had a partial response to radiotherapy plus ipilimumab. The chain uses TRBV4-2 and TRBJ1-1; D not resolved. Here the sequenced sample was peripheral blood, taken from a patient treated with radiotherapy plus ipilimumab. The CDR3: CASSPSGLNTEAFF. The CDR3 DNA is TGTGCCAGCAGCCCATCAGGCCTGAACACTGAAGCTTTCTTT.